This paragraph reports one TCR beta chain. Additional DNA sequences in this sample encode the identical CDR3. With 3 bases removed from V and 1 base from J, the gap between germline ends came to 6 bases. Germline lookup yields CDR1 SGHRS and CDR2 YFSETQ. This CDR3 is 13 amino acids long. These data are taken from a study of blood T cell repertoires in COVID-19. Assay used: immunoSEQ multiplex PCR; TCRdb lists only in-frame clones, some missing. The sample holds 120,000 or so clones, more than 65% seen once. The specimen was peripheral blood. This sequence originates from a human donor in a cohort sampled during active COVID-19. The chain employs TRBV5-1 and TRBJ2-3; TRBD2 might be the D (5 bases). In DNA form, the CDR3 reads TGCGCCAGCAGCTCCGGGGGCACAGATACGCAGTATTTT. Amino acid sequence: CASSSGGTDTQYF.